This TCR beta chain is drawn from a study of T cells in Graves' hyperthyroidism and ophthalmopathy. This clonotype appeared a few times. Its antigen is not identified. One end of the junction varies from germline; a read error may be responsible. CDR3 size: 14 residues. Germline lookup yields CDR1 DFQATT and CDR2 SNEGSKA (reference sequence). RNA transcripts provided the source from which TCR beta CDR3 regions were amplified. During a first-round RT-PCR of the TCR CDR3, the HTBI primer set was used. TCRdb reprocessed the multiplex PCR reads with MiXCR, giving one entry per CDR3 protein. This sample yields more than 450,000 distinct CDR3 sequences, of which 14% are seen a single time; 14% belongs to the top ten. Study-wide results and limits: Blood shared most expanded thyroid clonotypes above 0.001. With a median lead of around 5.9 months before onset, the model predicted ophthalmopathy. Ophthalmopathy and stable hyperthyroidism were told apart by a 13 V-J model.

Patients were aged 18 to 65, had disease duration under 2 months, and had newly diagnosed hyperthyroidism. Sequencing was carried out using blood. The sequence was obtained from a woman in her thirties or forties with Graves' hyperthyroidism. The V gene is TRBV20-1, the J gene TRBJ1-6; the D gene is possibly TRBD1 (6 bases). The CDR3 is CSPSGGAIGSPLHF. The CDR3 DNA sequence: TGCAGTCCTAGCGGGGGGGCGATCGGATCACCCCTCCACTTT.